The entry that follows covers one T cell receptor beta chain sequence. Its target is not known. Repertoires were generated with immunoSEQ multiplex PCR, while TCRdb's copy carries only in-frame clones and drops some. Among 65,000 to 95,000 clones listed, nearly 90% were seen once. The sample comes from a study of OX40 agonist ivuxolimab in advanced cancers. Study context: Intravenous ivuxolimab was administered to patients every 2 weeks at 0.01 to 10 mg/kg. Partial response was recorded in three patients: one hepatocellular carcinoma and two cutaneous melanoma cases.

The CDR3 has 14 amino acids. Trimming shortened V by 6 bases and J by 1 base, and 12 bases separated the two germline ends. The germline CDR1 and CDR2 sequences are KGHSH and LQKENI. Points from the study as a whole: Within 6 weeks, CD4+ and CD8+ blood T cells expanded clonally at 0.1 to 3.0 mg/kg. Some nonresponders also had low normalized T-cell clonal expansion.

The sequencing used CD4+ or CD8+ T cells sorted from blood, collected in a trial of the OX40 agonist ivuxolimab. The TCR originated in an adult with an advanced solid tumor such as melanoma, head and neck, liver or kidney cancer. This sequence joins TRBV18 and TRBJ2-5; a weak D match, TRBD1 (5 bases). The CDR3 DNA is TGTGCCAGCTCTGGGGCGCCCTTCCAAGAGACCCAGTACTTC. Its translation is CASSGAPFQETQYF.